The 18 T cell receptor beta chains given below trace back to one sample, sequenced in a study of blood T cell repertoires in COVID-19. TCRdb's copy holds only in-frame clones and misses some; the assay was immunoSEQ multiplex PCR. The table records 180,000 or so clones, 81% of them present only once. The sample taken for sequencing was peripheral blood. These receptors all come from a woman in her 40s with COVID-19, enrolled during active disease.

The CDR3 region is CSVVPGVSEAFF. CDR3 bases: TGCAGCGTTGTTCCCGGAGTATCTGAAGCTTTCTTT. V usage is TRBV29-1 and J usage is TRBJ1-1; D is ambiguous. The CDR3 extends over 12 amino acids. Trimming stripped 4 bases from V and 6 bases from J, with 12 bases between. CDR1 and CDR2 from the germline V gene are SQVTM and ANQGSEA.

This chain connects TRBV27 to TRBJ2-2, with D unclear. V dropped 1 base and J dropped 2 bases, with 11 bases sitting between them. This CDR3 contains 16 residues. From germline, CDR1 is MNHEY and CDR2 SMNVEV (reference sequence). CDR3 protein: CASSLFFPSNTGELFF. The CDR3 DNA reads TGTGCCAGCAGTTTATTTTTCCCCTCTAACACCGGGGAGCTGTTTTTT.

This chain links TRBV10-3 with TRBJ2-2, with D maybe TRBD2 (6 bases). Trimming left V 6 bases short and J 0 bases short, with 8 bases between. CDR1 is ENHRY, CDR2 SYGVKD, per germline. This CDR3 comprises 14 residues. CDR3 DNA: TGTGCCATCAGCCGACTAGCGAACACCGGGGAGCTGTTTTTT. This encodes CAISRLANTGELFF.

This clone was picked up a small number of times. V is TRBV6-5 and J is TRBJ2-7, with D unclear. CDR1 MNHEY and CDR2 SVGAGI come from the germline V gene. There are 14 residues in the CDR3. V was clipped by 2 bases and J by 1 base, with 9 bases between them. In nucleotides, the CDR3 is TGTGCCAGCAGTTACGATGGGCTTTCCTACGAGCAGTACGTC. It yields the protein CASSYDGLSYEQYV.

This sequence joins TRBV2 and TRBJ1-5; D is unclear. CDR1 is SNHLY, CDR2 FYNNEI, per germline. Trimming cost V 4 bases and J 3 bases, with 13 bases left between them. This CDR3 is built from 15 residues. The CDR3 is CASSGVTGNNQPQHF. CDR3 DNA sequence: TGTGCCAGCAGTGGGGTTACGGGAAACAATCAGCCCCAGCATTTT.

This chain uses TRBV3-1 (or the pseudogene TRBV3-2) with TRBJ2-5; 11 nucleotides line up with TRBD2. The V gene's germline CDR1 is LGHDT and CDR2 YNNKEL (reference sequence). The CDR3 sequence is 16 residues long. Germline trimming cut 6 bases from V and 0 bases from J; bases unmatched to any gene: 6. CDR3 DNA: TGTGCCAGCAGTTCACTAGCGGGGGTAAACCAAGAGACCCAGTACTTC. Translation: CASSSLAGVNQETQYF.

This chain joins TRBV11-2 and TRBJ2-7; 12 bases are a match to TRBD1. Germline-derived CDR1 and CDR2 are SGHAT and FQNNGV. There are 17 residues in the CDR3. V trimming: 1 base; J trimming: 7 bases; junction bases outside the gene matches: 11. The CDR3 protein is CASSLGAPGTGGWEQYV. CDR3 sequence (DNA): TGTGCCAGCAGCTTAGGAGCTCCCGGGACAGGGGGCTGGGAGCAGTACGTC.

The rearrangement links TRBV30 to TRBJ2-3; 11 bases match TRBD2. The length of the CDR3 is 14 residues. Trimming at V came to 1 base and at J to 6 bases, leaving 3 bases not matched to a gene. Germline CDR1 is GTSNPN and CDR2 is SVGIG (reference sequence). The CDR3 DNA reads TGTGCCTGGAGTGCTAGCGGGGGGTGGGATACGCAGTATTTT. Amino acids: CAWSASGGWDTQYF.

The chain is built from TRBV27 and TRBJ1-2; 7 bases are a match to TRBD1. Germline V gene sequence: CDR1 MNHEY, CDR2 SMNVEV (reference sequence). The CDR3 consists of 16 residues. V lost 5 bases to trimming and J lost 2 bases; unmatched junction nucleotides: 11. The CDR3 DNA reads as TGTGCCAGCAGTCCTAGGGGACAGATTAACAACTATGGCTACACCTTC. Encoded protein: CASSPRGQINNYGYTF.

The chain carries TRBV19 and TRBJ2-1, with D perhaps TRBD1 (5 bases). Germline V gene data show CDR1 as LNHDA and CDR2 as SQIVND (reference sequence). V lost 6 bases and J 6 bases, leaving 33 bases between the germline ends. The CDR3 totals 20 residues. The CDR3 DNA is TGTGCCAGTAGCATTGACGTTACCCTGGGTGGCTGGGGCCTTTTCAATGAGCAGTTCTTC. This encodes CASSIDVTLGGWGLFNEQFF.

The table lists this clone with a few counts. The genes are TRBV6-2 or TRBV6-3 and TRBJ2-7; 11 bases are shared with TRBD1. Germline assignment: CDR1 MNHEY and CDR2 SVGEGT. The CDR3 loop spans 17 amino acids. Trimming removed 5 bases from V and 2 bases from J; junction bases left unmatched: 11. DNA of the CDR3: TGTGCCAGCAGTCTAACTGGGACAGGGGGAATGCCCTACGAGCAGTACTTC. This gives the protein CASSLTGTGGMPYEQYF.

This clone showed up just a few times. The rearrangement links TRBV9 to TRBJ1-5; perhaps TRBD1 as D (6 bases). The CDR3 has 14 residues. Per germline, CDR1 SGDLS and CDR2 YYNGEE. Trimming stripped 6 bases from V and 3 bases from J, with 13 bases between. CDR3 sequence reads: CASNSGVINQPQHF. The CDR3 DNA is TGTGCCAGCAATTCAGGGGTTATCAATCAGCCCCAGCATTTT.

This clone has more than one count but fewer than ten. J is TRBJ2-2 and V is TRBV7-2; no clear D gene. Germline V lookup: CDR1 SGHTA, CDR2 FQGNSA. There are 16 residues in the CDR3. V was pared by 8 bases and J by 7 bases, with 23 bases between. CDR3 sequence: CASGLFGILPIGELFF. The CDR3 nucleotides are TGTGCCAGCGGGCTATTTGGAATCCTCCCAATCGGGGAGCTGTTTTTT.

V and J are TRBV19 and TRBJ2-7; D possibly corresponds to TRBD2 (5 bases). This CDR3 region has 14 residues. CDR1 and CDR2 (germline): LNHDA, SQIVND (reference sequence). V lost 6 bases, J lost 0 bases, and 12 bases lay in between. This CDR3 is CASRPGAGSYEQYF. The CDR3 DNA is TGTGCCAGTAGGCCGGGCGCGGGCTCCTACGAGCAGTACTTC.

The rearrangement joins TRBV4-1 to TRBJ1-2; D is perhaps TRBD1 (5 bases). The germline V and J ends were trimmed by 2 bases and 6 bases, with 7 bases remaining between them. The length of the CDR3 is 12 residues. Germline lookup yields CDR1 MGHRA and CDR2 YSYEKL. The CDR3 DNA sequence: TGCGCCAGCAGCCAAAACAGGAATGGCTACACCTTC. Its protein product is CASSQNRNGYTF.

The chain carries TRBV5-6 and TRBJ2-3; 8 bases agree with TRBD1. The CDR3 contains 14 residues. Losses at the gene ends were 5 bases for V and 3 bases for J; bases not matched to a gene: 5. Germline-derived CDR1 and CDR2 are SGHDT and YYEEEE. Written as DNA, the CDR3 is TGTGCCAGCAGGCCGACAGGGGATACAGATACGCAGTATTTT. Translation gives CASRPTGDTDTQYF.

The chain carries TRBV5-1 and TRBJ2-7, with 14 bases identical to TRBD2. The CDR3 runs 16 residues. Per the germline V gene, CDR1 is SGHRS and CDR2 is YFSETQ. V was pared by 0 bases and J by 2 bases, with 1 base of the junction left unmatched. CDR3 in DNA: TGCGCCAGCAGCTTGGGACTAGCGGGAGGGACCTACGAGCAGTACTTC. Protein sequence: CASSLGLAGGTYEQYF.

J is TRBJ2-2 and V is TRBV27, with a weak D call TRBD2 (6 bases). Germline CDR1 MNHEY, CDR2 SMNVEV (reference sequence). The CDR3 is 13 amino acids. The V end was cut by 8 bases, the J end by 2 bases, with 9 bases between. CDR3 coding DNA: TGTGCCAGCGGGGACTTCAACACCGGGGAGCTGTTTTTT. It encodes CASGDFNTGELFF.